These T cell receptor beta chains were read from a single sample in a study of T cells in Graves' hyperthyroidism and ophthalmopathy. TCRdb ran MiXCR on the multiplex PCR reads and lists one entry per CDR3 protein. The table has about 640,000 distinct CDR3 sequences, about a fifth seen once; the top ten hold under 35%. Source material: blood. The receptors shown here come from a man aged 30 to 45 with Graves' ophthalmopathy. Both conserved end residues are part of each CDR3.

cdr3_aa: CASSPGRRGNTEAFF
j_call: TRBJ1-1
v_call: TRBV6-1

cdr3_aa: CASSLVPTDTQYF
j_call: TRBJ2-3
v_call: TRBV11-3

cdr3_aa: CASSPTSGPLSYEQYF
j_call: TRBJ2-7
v_call: TRBV9

cdr3_aa: CASSFRLAGKLGELFF
j_call: TRBJ2-2
v_call: TRBV7-9

cdr3_aa: CASSAGTGVYEQYF
j_call: TRBJ2-7
v_call: TRBV19

cdr3_aa: CASSLGGVREETQYF
j_call: TRBJ2-5
v_call: TRBV11-1

cdr3_aa: CASRDGRGPNEKLFF
j_call: TRBJ1-4
v_call: TRBV2

cdr3_aa: CASSSRGETQYF
j_call: TRBJ2-5
v_call: TRBV2

cdr3_aa: CASSTGGAGQPQHF
j_call: TRBJ1-5
v_call: TRBV18

cdr3_aa: CASSDGVTEAFF
j_call: TRBJ1-1
v_call: TRBV6-1

cdr3_aa: CASTLSQRGLEETQYF
j_call: TRBJ2-5
v_call: TRBV7-2

cdr3_aa: CSARWTSGRIAYNEQFF
j_call: TRBJ2-1
v_call: TRBV20-1

cdr3_aa: CSARPPQGAYTEAFF
j_call: TRBJ1-1
v_call: TRBV20-1

cdr3_aa: CAWAPGQGVKLFF
j_call: TRBJ1-4
v_call: TRBV30

cdr3_aa: CASSQDAQGGRQPQHF
j_call: TRBJ1-5
v_call: TRBV4-1

cdr3_aa: CAISTPGSYEQYF
j_call: TRBJ2-7
v_call: TRBV10-3

cdr3_aa: CASSRAGGPTYNEQFF
j_call: TRBJ2-1
v_call: TRBV5-1